This T cell receptor (beta chain) emerged from a study of blood T cell repertoires in COVID-19. Study-level background: Researchers got acute and convalescent COVID-19 samples from the United States, Italy and Spain.

Produced via immunoSEQ multiplex PCR; TCRdb's table is partial and in-frame only. Of some 88,000 clones in the sample, 85% were seen once. The TCR was taken from a man in his fifties or sixties with acute or convalescent COVID-19. Sequencing was carried out using peripheral blood.

CDR3 coding DNA: TGTGCCAGCAGAATTCGCAGCGGGGCAGATACGCAGTATTTT. It specifies CASRIRSGADTQYF. The chain recombines TRBV3-1 (or the pseudogene TRBV3-2) with TRBJ2-3, with 7 bases matching TRBD2. This CDR3 region has 14 residues. Germline CDR1 LGHDT, CDR2 YNNKEL (reference sequence). With V trimmed by 6 bases and J by 4 bases, 7 bases remained unmatched.